These 26 T cell receptor beta chains originate from one sample sequenced in a study of PD-1 blockade in classical Hodgkin lymphoma. Only in-frame clones appear in the TCRdb table, and some are missing; sequencing was by immunoSEQ multiplex PCR. This table holds tens of thousands of clones, just under 80% found once. Time point of the sample: cycle 4 day 1 (C4D1), after 5 to 7 weeks of nivolumab. Brentuximab vedotin exposure varied among the patients, all of whom had relapsed after autologous stem cell transplantation. This specimen was peripheral blood mononuclear cells (PBMCs), taken before the fourth cycle of nivolumab. The receptor source for this set is a human donor with classical Hodgkin lymphoma.

The chain uses TRBV28 and TRBJ1-1, with 11 bases lining up with TRBD1. Germline V gives CDR1 MDHEN, CDR2 SYDVKM. The CDR3 is made up of 16 amino acids. The J segment lost 9 bases and the V segment lost 5 bases, leaving 14 bases of the junction unmatched. The CDR3 region has the DNA TGTGCCAGCAGTCTCGGACAGGGGGCTCTGTTCAGAAAAGCTTTCTTT. This gives the protein CASSLGQGALFRKAFF.

CDR3: CAGSEQADTQYF. The CDR3 coding sequence is TGTGCCGGATCCGAACAGGCAGATACGCAGTATTTT. The rearrangement links TRBV6-5 to TRBJ2-3; weak D call: TRBD1 (5 bases). The CDR3 length is 12 residues. Germline values: CDR1 MNHEY, CDR2 SVGAGI. The germline V and J ends were trimmed by 11 bases and 4 bases, with 13 bases remaining between them.

This chain links TRBV28 with TRBJ2-1; D unresolved. Germline CDR1 reads MDHEN; CDR2 reads SYDVKM. Between the trimmed V and J ends, which lost 8 bases and 10 bases, there was a span of 15 bases. The CDR3 extends over 12 amino acids. CDR3 loop: CASGLNHKEQFF. In nucleotides, the CDR3 is TGTGCCAGCGGGCTTAACCATAAAGAGCAGTTCTTC.

The chain uses TRBV10-3 and TRBJ1-1; 8 bases fit TRBD1. The CDR3 extends over 13 amino acids. Germline-derived CDR1 and CDR2 are ENHRY and SYGVKD. The V segment lost 6 bases and the J segment 3 bases; nucleotides outside the gene matches: 3. The CDR3 loop reads CAISDRGDTEAFF. As DNA, the CDR3 is TGTGCCATCAGCGACAGGGGAGACACTGAAGCTTTCTTT.

The chain recombines TRBV25-1 with TRBJ2-1; tentatively, D is TRBD2 (5 bases). V lost 6 bases, J lost 0 bases, and 15 bases lay in between. The CDR3 has 16 amino acids. The germline gives CDR1 MGHDK, CDR2 SYGVNS. CDR3 sequence (DNA): TGTGCCAGCAGGAACACAAGCGGTGCCTCCTACAATGAGCAGTTCTTC. This gives the protein CASRNTSGASYNEQFF.

This clone occurred a few times. The chain couples TRBV18 to TRBJ1-2; unclear D gene. This CDR3 is 12 amino acids long. Germline V CDR1 and CDR2: KGHSH, LQKENI. Trimming shortened V by 3 bases and J by 7 bases, and 9 bases separated the two germline ends. CDR3 loop: CASSPVGFGYTF. The CDR3 coding sequence is TGTGCCAGCTCACCCGTGGGCTTTGGCTACACCTTC.

The genes are TRBV7-9 and TRBJ2-1, with no clear D. The CDR3 contains 15 residues. Trimming shortened V by 4 bases and J by 0 bases, and 10 bases separated the two germline ends. The germline V gene encodes CDR1 SEHNR and CDR2 FQNEAQ (reference sequence). The CDR3 DNA follows: TGTGCCAGCAGCTCTCAGGTTGTCTCCTACAATGAGCAGTTCTTC. Translating it yields CASSSQVVSYNEQFF. Together with reference TRBV7-9 and TRBJ2-1, the CDR3 gives the full variable domain: DTGVSQNPRHKITKRGQNVTFRCDPISEHNRLYWYRQTLGQGPEFLTYFQNEAQLEKSRLLSDRFSAERPKGSFSTLEIQRTEQGDSAMYLCASSSQVVSYNEQFFGPGTRLTVL.

The rearrangement links TRBV19 to TRBJ2-5, with 9 positions matching TRBD1. Germline CDR1 LNHDA, CDR2 SQIVND (reference sequence). This CDR3 has 14 amino acids. The V and J ends lost 5 bases and 5 bases, in that order; junction bases with no gene match: 6. This CDR3 reads CASSAYRGQETQYF. In DNA, the CDR3 is TGTGCCAGTAGTGCCTACAGGGGGCAGGAGACCCAGTACTTC.

Remarks on this clone: At one end, the junction sequence differs from germline, possibly due to a read error. The chain is built from TRBV7-7 and TRBJ2-7, with TRBD1 identical over 9 bases. The CDR3 is made up of 15 amino acids. Germline V lookup: CDR1 SSHAT, CDR2 FNYEAQ (reference sequence). The CDR3 sequence: CASSLEYGTGFEQYF. The DNA for the CDR3 is TGTGCTAGCAGCTTAGAGTATGGGACAGGGTTCGAGCAGTACTTC.

V is TRBV18 and J is TRBJ1-2; 9 positions match TRBD1. The CDR3 covers 16 residues. After removal of 4 bases from V and 3 bases from J, the junction contained 9 bases not matched to a gene. Germline V gene lookup returns CDR1 KGHSH and CDR2 LQKENI. The CDR3 loop reads CASSQPGGQGHYGYTF. The CDR3 DNA follows: TGTGCCAGCTCACAACCGGGGGGACAGGGACACTATGGCTACACCTTC.

The rearrangement links TRBV10-3 to TRBJ1-1; D is uncertain. The CDR3 length is 13 residues. V was cut by 3 bases and J by 6 bases, with 11 bases left in between. Looked up from germline, CDR1 is ENHRY and CDR2 is SYGVKD. CDR3 amino acids: CAISEVLNAEAFF. The CDR3 DNA reads TGTGCCATCAGTGAAGTCCTAAACGCTGAAGCTTTCTTT.

This clone was detected a few times. The chain employs TRBV2 and TRBJ2-4; 14 bases are shared with TRBD2. Germline loops: CDR1 SNHLY, CDR2 FYNNEI. The V and J ends lost 5 bases and 1 base, in that order; junction bases with no gene match: 10. The CDR3 runs to 19 residues. CDR3 nucleotide sequence: TGTGCCAGCAGTCTCATCGGGACTAGCGGGAGAGGGGCCAAAAACATTCAGTACTTC. Its translation: CASSLIGTSGRGAKNIQYF.

V gene TRBV7-9 combines with J gene TRBJ2-3; 7 bases agree with TRBD1. Trimming removed 5 bases from V and 2 bases from J; junction bases left unmatched: 10. The CDR3 sequence is 16 residues long. Germline assignment: CDR1 SEHNR and CDR2 FQNEAQ (reference sequence). The CDR3 nucleotides read TGTGCCAGCAGCATCCTGAGGGGGCTTCTCACAGATACGCAGTATTTT. Protein: CASSILRGLLTDTQYF.

The J gene is TRBJ2-7, the V gene TRBV7-8; no firm D call. V dropped 5 bases and J dropped 4 bases, with 12 bases sitting between them. This CDR3 is 13 amino acids long. Germline CDR1 is SGHVS and CDR2 is FQNEAQ. In nucleotides, the CDR3 is TGTGCCAGCAGCCCCCTGACTTTGTACGAGCAGTACTTC. Amino acid sequence: CASSPLTLYEQYF.

The chain recombines TRBV7-9 with TRBJ1-2, with TRBD1 matching over 9 bases. V shed 4 bases, J shed 10 bases, and the junction held 10 bases outside the gene matches. Per the germline V gene, CDR1 is SEHNR and CDR2 is FQNEAQ (reference sequence). The CDR3 has 14 amino acids. CDR3 residues: CASSYYRDRVVYTF. The CDR3 coding sequence is TGTGCCAGCAGCTACTACCGGGACAGGGTTGTCTACACCTTC.

V and J are TRBV7-9 and TRBJ1-6; no definite D call. This CDR3 comprises 13 residues. Germline CDR1 reads SEHNR; CDR2 reads FQNEAQ (reference sequence). Trimming cost V 3 bases and J 10 bases, with 10 bases left between them. Written as DNA, the CDR3 is TGTGCCAGCAGCTTGGGCGAGCCCTCACCCCTCCACTTT. It specifies CASSLGEPSPLHF.

The V call is TRBV5-1, the J call TRBJ2-1, with D perhaps matching TRBD2 (6 bases). CDR3 length: 15 residues. CDR1 SGHRS and CDR2 YFSETQ come from the germline V gene. V dropped 1 base and J dropped 4 bases, with 12 bases sitting between them. This CDR3 is CASSLYGGLYNEQFF. The DNA for the CDR3 is TGCGCCAGCAGCTTGTACGGGGGACTTTACAATGAGCAGTTCTTC.

The CDR3 nucleotides are TGTGCCAGCTCATCAAGCCCCGGGGTAGCTAACTATGGCTACACCTTC. Translated: CASSSSPGVANYGYTF. V is TRBV18 and J is TRBJ1-2; D gene ambiguous. The length of the CDR3 is 16 residues. CDR1 and CDR2 from the germline V gene are KGHSH and LQKENI. Trimming left V 5 bases short and J 0 bases short, with 16 bases between.

The chain is built from TRBV30 and TRBJ2-1; tentatively, D is TRBD1 or TRBD2 (5 bases each). Trimming shortened V by 0 bases and J by 10 bases, and 13 bases separated the two germline ends. CDR3 length: 13 residues. The germline V gene has CDR1 GTSNPN and CDR2 SVGIG (reference sequence). The CDR3, as DNA: TGTGCCTGGAGTGTACAAGGGGACGCAGAGCAGTTCTTC. This encodes CAWSVQGDAEQFF.

This clone was seen just once. The chain is built from TRBV29-1 and TRBJ2-4; perhaps TRBD1 as D (5 bases). V lost 4 bases and J lost 6, with 13 bases in between. CDR3 length equals 13 residues. Germline V gene lookup returns CDR1 SQVTM and CDR2 ANQGSEA. The CDR3: CSVGGRTSNIQYF. Here the CDR3 DNA reads TGCAGCGTTGGGGGTCGGACATCAAACATTCAGTACTTC.

This clone is a singleton in its sample. The J gene is TRBJ2-5, the V gene TRBV6-6; D is unclear. V was shortened by 8 bases and J by 2 bases, with 12 bases between the two germline ends. Germline CDR1 and CDR2: MNHNY and SVGAGI (reference sequence). The CDR3 spans 13 residues. The CDR3: CASREVVQETQYF. CDR3 bases: TGTGCCAGCCGCGAGGTTGTTCAAGAGACCCAGTACTTC.

This CDR3 reads CASTREGYGYTF. For the CDR3, the DNA is TGCGCCAGCACCCGGGAGGGATATGGCTACACCTTC. This chain joins TRBV5-1 and TRBJ1-2; no clear D. The germline V gene has CDR1 SGHRS and CDR2 YFSETQ. The CDR3 extends over 12 amino acids. Between the trimmed V and J ends, which lost 6 bases and 5 bases, there was a span of 11 bases.

This sequence joins TRBV9 and TRBJ1-5, with a possible D match to TRBD1 (5 bases). This CDR3 spans 16 amino acids. The germline V and J ends were trimmed by 3 bases and 4 bases, with 17 bases remaining between them. The germline CDR1 and CDR2 sequences are SGDLS and YYNGEE. The CDR3 here is CASSGGEGSGNQPQHF. The CDR3 region has the DNA TGTGCCAGCAGCGGTGGGGAGGGGTCGGGGAATCAGCCCCAGCATTTT.

In DNA, the CDR3 is TGTGCCAGCAGCTTGTCCTCCCGCAATGAGCAGTTCTTC. This codes for CASSLSSRNEQFF. The genes are TRBV7-9 and TRBJ2-1, with D unresolved. CDR1 is SEHNR and CDR2 is FQNEAQ in the germline V gene (reference sequence). Trimming shortened V by 3 bases and J by 6 bases, and 9 bases separated the two germline ends. The CDR3 is made up of 13 amino acids.

The V gene is TRBV6-5, the J gene TRBJ1-2; no firm D call. Germline CDR1 is MNHEY and CDR2 is SVGAGI. CDR3 length: 14 amino acids. V lost 2 bases and J lost 10, with 17 bases in between. Here the CDR3 DNA reads TGTGCCAGCAGTTACGAAGTCTCCCGCCATGACTACACCTTC. The encoded protein is CASSYEVSRHDYTF.

This clone was seen a single time. This chain links TRBV5-4 with TRBJ2-1; 8 nucleotides align to TRBD1. This CDR3 is built from 15 residues. The ends lost 0 bases at V and 7 bases at J; junction bases unmatched: 6. Germline V gives CDR1 SGHNT, CDR2 YYREEE (reference sequence). The CDR3 DNA follows: TGTGCCAGCAGCTTGGGACGGACAGGGATTAATGAGCAGTTCTTC. It specifies CASSLGRTGINEQFF.